This TCR beta chain comes out of a study of cytomegalovirus exposure and HLA in healthy donors. CDR1 and CDR2 from the germline V gene are KGHSH and LQKENI. Trimming cost V 3 bases and J 7 bases; bases outside gene matches: 11. This CDR3 has 15 amino acids. It was with 60 Vbeta and 13 Jbeta primers that the PCR ran. The repertoire was sequenced with immunoSEQ multiplex PCR; TCRdb's copy has only in-frame clones and lacks some. Of 45,000 to 70,000 clones listed, over 80% are singletons. The chain combines TRBV18 with TRBJ2-5; 7 bases match TRBD2. What was sequenced was PBMCs. The sequence was obtained from a man aged 25-40 years in good health and CMV-seronegative. The chain's CDR3 is CASSPPSGAGGTQYF. CDR3 DNA: TGTGCCAGCTCACCCCCTAGCGGAGCAGGTGGGACCCAGTACTTC.